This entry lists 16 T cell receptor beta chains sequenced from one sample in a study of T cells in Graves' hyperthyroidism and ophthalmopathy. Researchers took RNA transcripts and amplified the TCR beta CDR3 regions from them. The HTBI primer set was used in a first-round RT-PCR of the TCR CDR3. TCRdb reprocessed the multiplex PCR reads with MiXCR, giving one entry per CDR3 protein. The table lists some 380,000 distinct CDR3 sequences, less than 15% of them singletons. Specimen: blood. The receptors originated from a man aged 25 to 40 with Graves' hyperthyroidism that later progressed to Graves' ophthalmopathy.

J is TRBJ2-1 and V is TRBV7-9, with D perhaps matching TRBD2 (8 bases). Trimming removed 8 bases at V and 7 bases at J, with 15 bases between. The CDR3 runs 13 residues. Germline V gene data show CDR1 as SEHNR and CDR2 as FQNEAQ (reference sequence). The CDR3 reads CASRTSRGNEQFF. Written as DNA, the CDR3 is TGTGCCAGCCGGACTAGCAGGGGGAATGAGCAGTTCTTC.

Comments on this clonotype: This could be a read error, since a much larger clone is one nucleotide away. CDR3 sequence reads: CASSGGAGPDYEQYF. The DNA of the CDR3 is TGCGCCAGCAGCGGAGGGGCAGGACCAGACTACGAGCAGTACTTC. This chain links TRBV5-1 with TRBJ2-7; D possibly corresponds to TRBD2 (6 bases). This CDR3 region has 15 residues. V lost 4 bases and J 3 bases, leaving 17 bases between the germline ends. Per germline, CDR1 SGHRS and CDR2 YFSETQ.

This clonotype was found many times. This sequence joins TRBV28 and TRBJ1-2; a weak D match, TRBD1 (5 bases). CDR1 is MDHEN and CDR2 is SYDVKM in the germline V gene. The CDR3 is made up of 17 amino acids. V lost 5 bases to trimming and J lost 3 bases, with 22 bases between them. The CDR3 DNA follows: TGTGCCAGCAGTGCCCCGGACATACTAGGGGAGTACTATGGCTACACCTTC. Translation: CASSAPDILGEYYGYTF.

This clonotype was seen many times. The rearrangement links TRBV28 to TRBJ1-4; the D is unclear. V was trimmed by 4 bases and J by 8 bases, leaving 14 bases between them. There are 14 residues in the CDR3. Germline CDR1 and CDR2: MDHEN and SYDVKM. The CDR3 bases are TGTGCCAGCAGTTCGGAACACTCCTTCGAAAAACTGTTTTTT. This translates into CASSSEHSFEKLFF. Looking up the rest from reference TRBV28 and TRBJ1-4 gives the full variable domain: DVKVTQSSRYLVKRTGEKVFLECVQDMDHENMFWYRQDPGLGLRLIYFSYDVKMKEKGDIPEGYSVSREKKERFSLILESASTNQTSMYLCASSSEHSFEKLFFGSGTQLSVL.

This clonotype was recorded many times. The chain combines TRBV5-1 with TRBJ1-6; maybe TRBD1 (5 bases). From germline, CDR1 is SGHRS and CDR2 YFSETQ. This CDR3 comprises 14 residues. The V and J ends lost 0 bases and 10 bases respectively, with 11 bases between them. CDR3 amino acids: CASSLDPRDSPLHF. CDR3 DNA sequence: TGCGCCAGCAGCTTGGACCCCAGGGACTCACCCCTCCACTTT. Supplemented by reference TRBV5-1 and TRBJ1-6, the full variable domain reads KAGVTQTPRYLIKTRGQQVTLSCSPISGHRSVSWYQQTPGQGLQFLFEYFSETQRNKGNFPGRFSGRQFSNSRSEMNVSTLELGDSALYLCASSLDPRDSPLHFGNGTRLTVT.

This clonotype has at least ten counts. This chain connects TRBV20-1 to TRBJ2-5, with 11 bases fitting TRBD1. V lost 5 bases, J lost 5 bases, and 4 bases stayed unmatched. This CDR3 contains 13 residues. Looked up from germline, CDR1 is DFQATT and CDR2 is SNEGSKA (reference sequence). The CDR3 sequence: CSAGQGAGETQYF. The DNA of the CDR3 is TGCAGTGCTGGACAGGGGGCAGGGGAGACCCAGTACTTC.

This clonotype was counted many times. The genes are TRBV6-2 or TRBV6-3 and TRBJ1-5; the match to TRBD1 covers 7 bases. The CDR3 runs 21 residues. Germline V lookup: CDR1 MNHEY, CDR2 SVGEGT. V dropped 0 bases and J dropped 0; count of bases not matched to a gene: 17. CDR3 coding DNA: TGTGCCAGCAGTTACTCTTTGACAGGGTCTAGCATCACATATAGCAATCAGCCCCAGCATTTT. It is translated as CASSYSLTGSSITYSNQPQHF.

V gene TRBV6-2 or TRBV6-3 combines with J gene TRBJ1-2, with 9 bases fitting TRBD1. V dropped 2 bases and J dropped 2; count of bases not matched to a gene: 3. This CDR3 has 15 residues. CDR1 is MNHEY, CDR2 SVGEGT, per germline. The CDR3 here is CASSYAGTGNYGYTF. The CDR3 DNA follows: TGTGCCAGCAGTTACGCCGGGACAGGGAACTATGGCTACACCTTC.

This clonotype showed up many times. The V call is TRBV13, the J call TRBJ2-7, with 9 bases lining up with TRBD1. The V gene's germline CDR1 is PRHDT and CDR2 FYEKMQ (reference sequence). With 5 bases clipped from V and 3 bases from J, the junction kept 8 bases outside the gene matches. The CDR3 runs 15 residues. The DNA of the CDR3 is TGTGCCAGCAGCACCCAACCGGGACAGGGCTACGAGCAGTACTTC. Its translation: CASSTQPGQGYEQYF.

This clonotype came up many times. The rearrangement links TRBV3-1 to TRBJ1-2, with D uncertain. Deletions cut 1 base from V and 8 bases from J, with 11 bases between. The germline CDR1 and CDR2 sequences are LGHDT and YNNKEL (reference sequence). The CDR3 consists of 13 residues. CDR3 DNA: TGTGCCAGCAGCCAAGGGCAAGGACGGGGCTACACCTTC. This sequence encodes CASSQGQGRGYTF.

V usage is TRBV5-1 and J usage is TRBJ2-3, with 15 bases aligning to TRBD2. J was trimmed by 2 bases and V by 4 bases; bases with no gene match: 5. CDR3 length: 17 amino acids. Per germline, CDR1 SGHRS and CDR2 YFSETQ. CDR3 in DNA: TGCGCCAGCAGCGCCGGGACTAGCGGGGGGACCACAGATACGCAGTATTTT. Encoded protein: CASSAGTSGGTTDTQYF.

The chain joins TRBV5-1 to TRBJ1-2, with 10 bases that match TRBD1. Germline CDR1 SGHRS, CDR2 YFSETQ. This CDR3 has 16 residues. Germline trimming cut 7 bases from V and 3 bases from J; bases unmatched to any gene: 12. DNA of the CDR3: TGCGCCAGCGGAGCCGCCGGGACAGGGGCGGACTATGGCTACACCTTC. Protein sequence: CASGAAGTGADYGYTF. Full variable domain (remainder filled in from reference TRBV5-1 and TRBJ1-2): KAGVTQTPRYLIKTRGQQVTLSCSPISGHRSVSWYQQTPGQGLQFLFEYFSETQRNKGNFPGRFSGRQFSNSRSEMNVSTLELGDSALYLCASGAAGTGADYGYTFGSGTRLTVV.

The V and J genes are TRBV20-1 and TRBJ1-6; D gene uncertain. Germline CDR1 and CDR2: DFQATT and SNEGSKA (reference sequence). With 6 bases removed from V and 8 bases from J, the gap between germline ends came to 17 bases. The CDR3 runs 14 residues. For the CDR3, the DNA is TGCAGTGCCATCCGGGATCGGATGGATTCACCCCTCCACTTT. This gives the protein CSAIRDRMDSPLHF.

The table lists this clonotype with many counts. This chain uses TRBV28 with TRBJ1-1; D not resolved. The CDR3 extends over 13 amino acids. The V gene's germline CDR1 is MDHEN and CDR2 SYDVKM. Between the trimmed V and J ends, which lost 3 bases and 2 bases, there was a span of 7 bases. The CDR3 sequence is CASSFIDNTEAFF. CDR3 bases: TGTGCCAGCAGTTTTATCGACAACACTGAAGCTTTCTTT. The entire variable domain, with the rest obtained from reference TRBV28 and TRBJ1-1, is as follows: DVKVTQSSRYLVKRTGEKVFLECVQDMDHENMFWYRQDPGLGLRLIYFSYDVKMKEKGDIPEGYSVSREKKERFSLILESASTNQTSMYLCASSFIDNTEAFFGQGTRLTVV.

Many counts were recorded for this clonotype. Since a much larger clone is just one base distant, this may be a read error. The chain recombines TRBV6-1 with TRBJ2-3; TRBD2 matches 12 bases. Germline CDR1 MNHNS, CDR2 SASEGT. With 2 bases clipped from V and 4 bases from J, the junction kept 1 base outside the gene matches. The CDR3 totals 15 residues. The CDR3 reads CASSESSGGADTQYF. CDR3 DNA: TGTGCCAGCAGTGAATCTAGCGGGGGGGCAGATACGCAGTATTTT.

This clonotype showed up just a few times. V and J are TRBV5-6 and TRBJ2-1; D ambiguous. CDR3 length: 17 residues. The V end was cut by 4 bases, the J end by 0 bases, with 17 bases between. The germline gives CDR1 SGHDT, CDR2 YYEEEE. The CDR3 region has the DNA TGTGCCAGCAGCCCCGGCCCCGGACGGAGCTCCTACAATGAGCAGTTCTTC. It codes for CASSPGPGRSSYNEQFF.